This is a list of T cell receptor beta chains from one sample in a study of shared clonotypes between healthy human individuals. Clones were sequenced by immunoSEQ multiplex PCR, and TCRdb holds only the in-frame ones, with some missing. The data show 1.5 million to 2.5 million clones, roughly 94% seen once. The sample taken for sequencing was naive CD8+ T cells sorted from blood. These receptors all come from a man between 18 and 35 years old in good health. The CDR3 runs from the conserved cysteine through the conserved F or W. D genes are given only for firm matches.

cdr3_length,j_call,v_call,d_call,cdr3_aa
14,TRBJ1-1,TRBV19,TRBD1,CASSFDRVSTEAFF
14,TRBJ2-7,TRBV4-1,-,CASSLRDKTYEQYF
14,TRBJ2-3,TRBV7-9,-,CASSLDPAADTQYF
16,TRBJ2-3,TRBV19,-,CASSIIGGRSTDTQYF
13,TRBJ1-4,TRBV27,-,CASSFGPNEKLFF
13,TRBJ1-1,TRBV27,-,CASSLLMNTEAFF
14,TRBJ1-3,TRBV25-1,-,CASSAGVSGNTIYF
13,TRBJ1-1,TRBV28,TRBD1,CASSPTGETEAFF
14,TRBJ2-2,TRBV6-5,TRBD2,CASSWGLGAGELFF
17,TRBJ2-2,TRBV4-1,-,CASSPGVLAENTGELFF
12,TRBJ2-7,TRBV29-1,-,CSVELGIGEQYF
13,TRBJ2-7,TRBV13,-,CASSPWGNYEQYF
16,TRBJ2-6,TRBV30,TRBD1,CAWTGTGGAGANVLTF
16,TRBJ2-3,TRBV10-1,-,CASSEYGGTSTDTQYF
11,TRBJ2-7,TRBV6-1,-,CASLSTYEQYF
13,TRBJ2-7,TRBV5-6,-,CASISRGSYEQYF
13,TRBJ2-4,TRBV6-5,-,CASSYYRENIQYF
14,TRBJ2-7,TRBV9,TRBD1,CASSPWDRGHEQYF
14,TRBJ1-2,TRBV5-1,-,CASSLASQSDGYTF
15,TRBJ1-3,TRBV18,-,CASSPSSGGGNTIYF
15,TRBJ2-7,TRBV10-1,TRBD1,CASSLGAGQGYEQYF
15,TRBJ2-1,TRBV6-5,TRBD1,CASSYSQTGSNEQFF
14,TRBJ2-7,TRBV9,-,CASSVVGDSYEQYF
19,TRBJ1-2,TRBV7-9,TRBD1,CASSSGDSGTGDPPYGYTF
15,TRBJ2-1,TRBV15,-,CATSRSRQGSTEQFF
15,TRBJ1-2,TRBV7-2,-,CASSSIAQGAYGYTF
19,TRBJ2-1,TRBV5-6,TRBD2,CASSLREDWRLSSYNEQFF
14,TRBJ2-5,TRBV7-9,-,CATRGLKYQETQYF
14,TRBJ1-6,TRBV6-5,-,CASTHSEGMAPLHF